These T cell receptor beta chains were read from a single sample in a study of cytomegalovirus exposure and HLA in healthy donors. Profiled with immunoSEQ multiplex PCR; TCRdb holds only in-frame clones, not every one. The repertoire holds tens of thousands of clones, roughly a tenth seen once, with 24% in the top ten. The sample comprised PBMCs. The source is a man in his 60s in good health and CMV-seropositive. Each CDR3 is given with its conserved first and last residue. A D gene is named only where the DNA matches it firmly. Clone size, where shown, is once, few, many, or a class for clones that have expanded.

TGTGCCAGCTCACCGGAGACAGGGTACGAGGAAAAACTGTTTTTT | CASSPETGYEEKLFF | TRBJ1-4 | TRBD1 | few | TRBV18
TGTGCCAGCAGCTCGACTGCATATGAGCAGTTCTTC | CASSSTAYEQFF | TRBJ2-1 | - | few | TRBV7-9
TGTGCCATCAGTGAGTCGAACAGCCCAAATCAGCCCCAGCATTTT | CAISESNSPNQPQHF | TRBJ1-5 | - | few | TRBV10-3
TGTGCCAGCAGTCCATATGGTGGAGGAACAGGGGAGATGTTTTTC | CASSPYGGGTGEMFF | TRBJ2-2 | TRBD1 | - | TRBV28
TGTGCCAGCAGCGCCCATTGGGGGCGGAACACAGATACGCAGTATTTT | CASSAHWGRNTDTQYF | TRBJ2-3 | - | few | TRBV9
TGCGCCAGCAGCCCCTTAACTAGCGGGAGGGCAGATACGCAGTATTTT | CASSPLTSGRADTQYF | TRBJ2-3 | TRBD2 | - | TRBV4-1
TGTGCCAGCAGCGCCCGGGACAGGGGGATAGATACGCAGTATTTT | CASSARDRGIDTQYF | TRBJ2-3 | TRBD1 | few | TRBV5-4
TGCGCCAGCAGCCAGGGGGACAGCACAAATGAAAAACTGTTTTTT | CASSQGDSTNEKLFF | TRBJ1-4 | TRBD1 | - | TRBV4-1
TGTGCCAGCAGCCCCCGAGTAGCGGGGGGGGATGAGCAGTTCTTC | CASSPRVAGGDEQFF | TRBJ2-1 | TRBD2 | few | TRBV7-9
TGTGCCAGCAGTGAAGGGACAGGGAACACAGATACGCAGTATTTT | CASSEGTGNTDTQYF | TRBJ2-3 | TRBD1 | few | TRBV6-1
TGTGCCAGCAGCCCCCCGGGGACAGATACGCAGTATTTT | CASSPPGTDTQYF | TRBJ2-3 | - | - | TRBV6-5
TGTGCCAGCAGTGAAGCGCGGGGGGGATCGGCTGGAAACACCATATATTTT | CASSEARGGSAGNTIYF | TRBJ1-3 | - | few | TRBV6-1
TGTGCCAGCAGTGTTAGCGGGAGGGCGGGGACAGATACGCAGTATTTT | CASSVSGRAGTDTQYF | TRBJ2-3 | TRBD2 | - | TRBV25-1
TGTGCCAGCTCCGGGACTAGCGGCGAGACCCAGTACTTC | CASSGTSGETQYF | TRBJ2-5 | TRBD2 | few | TRBV18
TGCGCCAGCCGCACAGGGTTAAATGAGCAGTTCTTC | CASRTGLNEQFF | TRBJ2-1 | - | few | TRBV5-1
TGTGCCAGCAGCCTTAACTATGGCTACACCTTC | CASSLNYGYTF | TRBJ1-2 | - | few | TRBV5-5
TGTGCCAGTAGTGTAAGACAGGGGCTCTACGAGCAGTACTTC | CASSVRQGLYEQYF | TRBJ2-7 | TRBD1 | - | TRBV19
TGTGCCAGCAGCGCCGGGGGAGGCTCTGGAAACACCATATATTTT | CASSAGGGSGNTIYF | TRBJ1-3 | - | few | TRBV9
TGTGCCAGCAGCCCGAGCGGGGCCACCTACGAGCAGTACTTC | CASSPSGATYEQYF | TRBJ2-7 | TRBD2 | few | TRBV7-2
TGTGCCAGCTCGTCTGACAGCTACAATCAGCCCCAGCATTTT | CASSSDSYNQPQHF | TRBJ1-5 | - | - | TRBV18
TGTGCTAGCAGCGGGACTATCAACACCGGGGAGCTGTTTTTT | CASSGTINTGELFF | TRBJ2-2 | TRBD2 | - | TRBV7-7
TGTGCCAGCAGCCAAGCGGACATTAATGAAAAACTGTTTTTT | CASSQADINEKLFF | TRBJ1-4 | - | few | TRBV4-2
TGCGCCAGCAGCACCGGGGTAGCGGGACAAGAGACCCAGTACTTC | CASSTGVAGQETQYF | TRBJ2-5 | TRBD2 | - | TRBV5-1
TGTGCCAGCCGTTCCCCCGCTTTTACTGGGGCCGAGCAGTACTTC | CASRSPAFTGAEQYF | TRBJ2-7 | - | few | TRBV2
TGTGCCAGCAGCCTGTCAGGGGTCGAGCAGTACTTC | CASSLSGVEQYF | TRBJ2-7 | - | few | TRBV9
TGTGCCAGCAGCTTGGGGCAGGGCGACTATGGCTACACCTTC | CASSLGQGDYGYTF | TRBJ1-2 | - | - | TRBV5-8
TGTGCCAGCAGCTTTCTCCCGGGGGGGAAGGACATTCAGTACTTC | CASSFLPGGKDIQYF | TRBJ2-4 | TRBD2 | few | TRBV7-9
TGCGCCAGCAGCTCCGGGACAGGAAGATTGGAGCCCCAGCATTTT | CASSSGTGRLEPQHF | TRBJ1-5 | TRBD1 | - | TRBV5-1
TGTGCCAGCAGTTACAGGGACAGGGCTCGCGAGCAGTACTTC | CASSYRDRAREQYF | TRBJ2-7 | TRBD1 | - | TRBV6-5